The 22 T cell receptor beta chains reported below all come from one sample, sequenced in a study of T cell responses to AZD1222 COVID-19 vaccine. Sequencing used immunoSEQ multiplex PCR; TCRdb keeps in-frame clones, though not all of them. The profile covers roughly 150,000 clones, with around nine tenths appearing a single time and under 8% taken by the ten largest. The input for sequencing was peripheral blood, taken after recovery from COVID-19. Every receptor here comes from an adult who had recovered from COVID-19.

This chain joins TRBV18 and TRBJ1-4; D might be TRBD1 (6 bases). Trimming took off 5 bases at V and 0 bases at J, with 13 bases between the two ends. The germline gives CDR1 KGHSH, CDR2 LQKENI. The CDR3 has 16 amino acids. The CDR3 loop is CASSNIPGATNEKLFF. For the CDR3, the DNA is TGTGCCAGCTCAAACATCCCAGGGGCAACTAATGAAAAACTGTTTTTT.

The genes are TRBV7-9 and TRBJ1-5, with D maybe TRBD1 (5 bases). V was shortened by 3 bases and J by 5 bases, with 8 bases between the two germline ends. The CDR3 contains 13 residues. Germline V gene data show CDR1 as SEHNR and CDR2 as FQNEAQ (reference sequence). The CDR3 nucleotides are TGTGCCAGCAGCTTGGGGGGGTATCAGCCCCAGCATTTT. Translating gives CASSLGGYQPQHF. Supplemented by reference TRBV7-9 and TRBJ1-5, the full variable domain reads DTGVSQNPRHKITKRGQNVTFRCDPISEHNRLYWYRQTLGQGPEFLTYFQNEAQLEKSRLLSDRFSAERPKGSFSTLEIQRTEQGDSAMYLCASSLGGYQPQHFGDGTRLSIL.

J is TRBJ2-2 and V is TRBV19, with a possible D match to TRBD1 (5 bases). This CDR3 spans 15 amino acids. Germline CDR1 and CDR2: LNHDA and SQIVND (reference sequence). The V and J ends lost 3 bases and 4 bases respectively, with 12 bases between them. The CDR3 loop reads CASSISGIRTGELFF. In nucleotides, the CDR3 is TGTGCCAGTAGTATCTCAGGGATCCGCACCGGGGAGCTGTTTTTT.

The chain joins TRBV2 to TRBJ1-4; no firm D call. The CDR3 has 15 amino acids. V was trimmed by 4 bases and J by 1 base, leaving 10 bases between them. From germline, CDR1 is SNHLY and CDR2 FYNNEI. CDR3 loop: CASSARARTNEKLFF. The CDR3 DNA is TGTGCCAGCAGTGCCCGGGCAAGAACTAATGAAAAACTGTTTTTT.

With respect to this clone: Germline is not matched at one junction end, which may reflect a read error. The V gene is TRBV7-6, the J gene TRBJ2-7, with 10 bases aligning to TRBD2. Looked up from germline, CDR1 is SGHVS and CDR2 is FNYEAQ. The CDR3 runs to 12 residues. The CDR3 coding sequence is TGCGCCGTCAGCGGGAGGGCCTACGAGCAGTACTTC. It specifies CAVSGRAYEQYF.

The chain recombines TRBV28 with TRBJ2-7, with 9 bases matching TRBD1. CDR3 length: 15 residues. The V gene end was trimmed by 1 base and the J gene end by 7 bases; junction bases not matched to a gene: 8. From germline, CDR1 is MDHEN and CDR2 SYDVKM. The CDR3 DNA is TGTGCCAGCAGTTTATACGGGACAGGGCATGGTGAGCAGTACTTC. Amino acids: CASSLYGTGHGEQYF.

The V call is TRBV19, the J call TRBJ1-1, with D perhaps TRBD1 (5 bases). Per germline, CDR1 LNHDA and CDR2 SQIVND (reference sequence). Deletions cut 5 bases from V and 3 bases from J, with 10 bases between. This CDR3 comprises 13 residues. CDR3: CASSSGWDTEAFF. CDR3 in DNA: TGTGCCAGTAGTTCAGGGTGGGACACTGAAGCTTTCTTT.

DNA of the CDR3: TGTGCCAGCAGCTTAACTGGAGCCGTCCAAGAGACCCAGTACTTC. Its protein product is CASSLTGAVQETQYF. The rearrangement joins TRBV7-3 to TRBJ2-5, with D unclear. V was pared by 0 bases and J by 1 base, with 9 bases between. This CDR3 has 15 residues. Germline V gives CDR1 SGHTA, CDR2 FQGTGA.

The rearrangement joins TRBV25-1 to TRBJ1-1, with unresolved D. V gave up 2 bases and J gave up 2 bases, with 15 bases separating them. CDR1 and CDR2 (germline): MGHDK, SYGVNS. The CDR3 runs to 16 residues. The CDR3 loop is CASSEPLEGSNTEAFF. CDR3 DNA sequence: TGTGCCAGCAGTGAACCCTTAGAAGGGAGTAACACTGAAGCTTTCTTT.

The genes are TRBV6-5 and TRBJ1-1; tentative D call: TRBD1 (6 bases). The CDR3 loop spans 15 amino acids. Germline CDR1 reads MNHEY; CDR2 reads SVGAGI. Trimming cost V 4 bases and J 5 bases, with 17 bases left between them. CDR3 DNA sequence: TGTGCCAGCAGTTTGCCCACAGGGTTCGGGACTGAAGCTTTCTTT. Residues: CASSLPTGFGTEAFF.

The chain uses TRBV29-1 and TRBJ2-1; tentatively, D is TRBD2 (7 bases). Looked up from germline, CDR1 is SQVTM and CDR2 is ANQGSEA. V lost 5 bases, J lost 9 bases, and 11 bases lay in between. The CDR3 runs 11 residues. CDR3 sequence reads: CSVRGAIEQFF. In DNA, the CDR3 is TGCAGCGTTCGGGGGGCGATTGAGCAGTTCTTC.

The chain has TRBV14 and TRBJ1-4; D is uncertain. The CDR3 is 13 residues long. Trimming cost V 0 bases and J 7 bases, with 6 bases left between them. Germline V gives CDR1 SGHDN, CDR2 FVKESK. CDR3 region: CASSQDRSEKLFF. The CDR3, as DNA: TGTGCCAGCAGCCAAGATCGGTCTGAAAAACTGTTTTTT.

CDR3: CASSYLPGANNSPLHF. Written as DNA, the CDR3 is TGTGCCAGCAGTTACCTGCCAGGGGCTAATAATTCACCCCTCCACTTT. This sequence joins TRBV6-5 and TRBJ1-6; TRBD1 might be the D (6 bases). Deletions cut 2 bases from V and 5 bases from J, with 13 bases between. Germline V gene lookup returns CDR1 MNHEY and CDR2 SVGAGI. CDR3 length: 16 amino acids.

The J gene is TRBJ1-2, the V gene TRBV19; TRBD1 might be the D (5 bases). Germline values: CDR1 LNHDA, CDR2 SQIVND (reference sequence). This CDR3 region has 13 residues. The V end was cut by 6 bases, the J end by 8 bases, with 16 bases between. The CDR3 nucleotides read TGTGCCAGTAGGCCGGGACGGAGCGAGGGCTACACCTTC. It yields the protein CASRPGRSEGYTF.

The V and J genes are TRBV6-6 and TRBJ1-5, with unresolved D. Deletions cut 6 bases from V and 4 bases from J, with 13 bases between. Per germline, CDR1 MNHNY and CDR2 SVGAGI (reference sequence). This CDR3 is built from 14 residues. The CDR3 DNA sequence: TGTGCCAGCAGGTTCGGACTGCTTAATCAGCCCCAGCATTTT. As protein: CASRFGLLNQPQHF.

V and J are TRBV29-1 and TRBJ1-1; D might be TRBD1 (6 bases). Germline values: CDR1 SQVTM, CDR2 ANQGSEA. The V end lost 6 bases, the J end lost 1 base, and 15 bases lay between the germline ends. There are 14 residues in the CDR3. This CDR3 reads CSVNTGAPNTEAFF. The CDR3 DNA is TGCAGCGTAAATACGGGGGCGCCGAACACTGAAGCTTTCTTT.

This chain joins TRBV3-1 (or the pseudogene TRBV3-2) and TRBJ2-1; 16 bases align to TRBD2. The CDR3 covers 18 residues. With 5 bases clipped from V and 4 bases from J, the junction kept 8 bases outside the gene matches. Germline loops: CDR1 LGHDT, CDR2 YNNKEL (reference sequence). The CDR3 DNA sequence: TGTGCCAGCAGCATGGGACTAGCGGGAGGGGGGTTTTACAATGAGCAGTTCTTC. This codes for CASSMGLAGGGFYNEQFF.

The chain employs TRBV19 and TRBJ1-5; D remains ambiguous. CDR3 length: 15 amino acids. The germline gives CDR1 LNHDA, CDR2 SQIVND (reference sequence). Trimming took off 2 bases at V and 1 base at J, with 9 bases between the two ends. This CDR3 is CASSITVRSNQPQHF. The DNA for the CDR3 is TGTGCCAGTAGTATAACGGTACGGAGCAATCAGCCCCAGCATTTT.

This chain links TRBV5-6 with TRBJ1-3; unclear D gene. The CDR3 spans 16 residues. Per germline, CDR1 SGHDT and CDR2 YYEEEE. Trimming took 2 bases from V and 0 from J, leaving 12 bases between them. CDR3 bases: TGTGCCAGCAGCTTCCGCCCAGAAACCTCTGGAAACACCATATATTTT. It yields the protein CASSFRPETSGNTIYF.

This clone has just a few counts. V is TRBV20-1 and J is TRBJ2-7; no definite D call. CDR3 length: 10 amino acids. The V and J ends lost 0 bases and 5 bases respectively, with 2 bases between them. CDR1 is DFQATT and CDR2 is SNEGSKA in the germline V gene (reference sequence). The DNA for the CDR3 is TGCAGTGCTAGAGACCACGAGCAGTACTTC. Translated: CSARDHEQYF.

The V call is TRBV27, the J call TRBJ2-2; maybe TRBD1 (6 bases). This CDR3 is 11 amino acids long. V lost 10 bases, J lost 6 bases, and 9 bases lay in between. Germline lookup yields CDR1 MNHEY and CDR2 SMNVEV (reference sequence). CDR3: CATYRAGELFF. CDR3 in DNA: TGTGCCACATACAGGGCCGGGGAGCTGTTTTTT.

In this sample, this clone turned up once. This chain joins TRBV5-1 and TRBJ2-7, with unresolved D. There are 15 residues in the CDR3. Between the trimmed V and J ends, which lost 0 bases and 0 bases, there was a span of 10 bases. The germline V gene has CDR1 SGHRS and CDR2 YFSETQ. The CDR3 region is CASSLVRGSSYEQYF. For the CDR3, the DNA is TGCGCCAGCAGCTTGGTTCGCGGTAGCTCCTACGAGCAGTACTTC.